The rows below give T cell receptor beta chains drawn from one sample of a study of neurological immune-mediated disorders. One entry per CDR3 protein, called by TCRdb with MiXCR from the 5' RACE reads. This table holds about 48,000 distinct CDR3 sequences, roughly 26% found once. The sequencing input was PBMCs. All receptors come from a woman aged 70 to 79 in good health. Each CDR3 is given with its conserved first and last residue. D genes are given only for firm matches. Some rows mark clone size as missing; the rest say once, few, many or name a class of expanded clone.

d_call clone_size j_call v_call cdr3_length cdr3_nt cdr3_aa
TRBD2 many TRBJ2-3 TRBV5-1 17 TGCGCCAGCAGCTCGGGACTAGCGGGCGCTAGCACAGATACGCAGTATTTT CASSSGLAGASTDTQYF
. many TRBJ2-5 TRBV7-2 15 TGTGCCAGCAGCCAGGGGCCGGGACGTCAAGAGACCCAGTACTTC CASSQGPGRQETQYF
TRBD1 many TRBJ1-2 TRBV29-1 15 TGCAGCGTTACCCCCCGACAGGGGGGTAACTATGGCTACACCTTC CSVTPRQGGNYGYTF
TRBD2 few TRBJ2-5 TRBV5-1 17 TGCGCCAGCAGCTCCGGACTAGCGGGAGGGCCGGCAGAGACCCAGTACTTC CASSSGLAGGPAETQYF
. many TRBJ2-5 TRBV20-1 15 TGCAGTGCTAGTACCCCGGCTGGGGCGGGCGAGACCCAGTACTTC CSASTPAGAGETQYF
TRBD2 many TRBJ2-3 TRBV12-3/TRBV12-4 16 TGTGCCAGCAGTTCCCACCCGGGACTAGCGGGAGATACGCAGTATTTT CASSSHPGLAGDTQYF
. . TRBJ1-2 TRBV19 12 TGTGCCAGTAGTCCGCCTAGAGATGGCTACACCTTC CASSPPRDGYTF
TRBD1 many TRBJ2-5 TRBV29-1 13 TGCAGCGTCTCCACGGACAGGCAAGAGACCCAGTACTTC CSVSTDRQETQYF
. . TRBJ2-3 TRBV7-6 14 TGTGCCAGCAGCTTAATAACAGGGTCAGATACGCAGTATTTT CASSLITGSDTQYF
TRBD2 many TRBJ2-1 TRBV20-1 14 TGCAGTGCTAGAGAGGTAGCGGGAGGGTTTCAGCAGTTCTTC CSAREVAGGFQQFF
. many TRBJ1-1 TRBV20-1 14 TGCAGTGCAACCCCAGGGGTGGGTGACACTGAAGCTTTCTTT CSATPGVGDTEAFF
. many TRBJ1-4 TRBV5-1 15 TGCGCCAGCAGCTTTCGCCCGGTGACTAATGAAAAACTGTTTTTT CASSFRPVTNEKLFF
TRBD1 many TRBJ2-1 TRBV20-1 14 TGCAGTGCTAGCCGGGACAGCTCCTACAATGAGCAGTTCTTC CSASRDSSYNEQFF
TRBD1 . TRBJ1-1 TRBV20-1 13 TGCAGTGCTGGCCAGACAGGGAGCCGGGTGGCTTTCTTT CSAGQTGSRVAFF
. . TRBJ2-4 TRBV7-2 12 TGTGCCAGCAGCTTAAGTAGGAACATTCAGTACTTC CASSLSRNIQYF
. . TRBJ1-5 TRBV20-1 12 TGCAGTGCTCCCCGGGGATCTCAGCCCCAGCATTTT CSAPRGSQPQHF